One and the same sample provided the 26 T cell receptor beta chains below, sequenced in a study of cytomegalovirus exposure and HLA in healthy donors. Method: immunoSEQ multiplex PCR; TCRdb's copy keeps in-frame clones and lacks some. The sample consists of 150,000 to 200,000 clones, around 92% of them appearing once. Source material: PBMCs. All receptors derive from a woman between 18 and 30 years old in good health and CMV-seropositive.

The chain joins TRBV27 to TRBJ2-6; 7 nucleotides agree with TRBD1. Unmatched junction bases numbered 7, after V lost 6 bases and J lost 2 bases. The germline gives CDR1 MNHEY, CDR2 SMNVEV (reference sequence). The CDR3 consists of 16 residues. CDR3 in amino acids: CASSWSQGAGANVLTF. CDR3 DNA: TGTGCCAGCAGCTGGTCTCAGGGGGCTGGGGCCAACGTCCTGACTTTC.

This clone came up a few times. This chain joins TRBV10-3 and TRBJ2-1, with 10 bases fitting TRBD2. The CDR3 sequence is 14 residues long. The ends lost 3 bases at V and 5 bases at J; junction bases unmatched: 1. The germline CDR1 and CDR2 sequences are ENHRY and SYGVKD. As DNA, the CDR3 is TGTGCCATCAGTGAAACTAGCGGGGACAATGAGCAGTTCTTC. Its translation: CAISETSGDNEQFF.

The chain employs TRBV6-5 and TRBJ2-7; TRBD1 is a possible D gene (5 bases). The CDR3 has 13 amino acids. Germline CDR1 reads MNHEY; CDR2 reads SVGAGI. V shed 4 bases and J shed 5 bases, with 12 bases lying between them. CDR3 nucleotides: TGTGCCAGCAGTTCGGCAGGGCTGCACGAGCAGTACTTC. This translates into CASSSAGLHEQYF.

V usage is TRBV29-1 and J usage is TRBJ1-1; possibly TRBD1 for D (6 bases). From germline, CDR1 is SQVTM and CDR2 ANQGSEA. Trimming took 7 bases from V and 3 from J, leaving 18 bases between them. The CDR3 is 14 amino acids. CDR3: CSGATGIKYTEAFF. The CDR3 bases are TGCAGCGGTGCCACAGGGATCAAGTACACTGAAGCTTTCTTT. Full variable domain (missing parts from reference TRBV29-1 and TRBJ1-1): SAVISQKPSRDICQRGTSLTIQCQVDSQVTMMFWYRQQPGQSLTLIATANQGSEATYESGFVIDKFPISRPNLTFSTLTVSNMSPEDSSIYLCSGATGIKYTEAFFGQGTRLTVV.

The rearrangement uses TRBV7-9 and TRBJ2-7; 7 nucleotides align to TRBD1. The V segment lost 1 base and the J segment 4 bases; nucleotides outside the gene matches: 7. The CDR3 contains 15 residues. CDR1 is SEHNR, CDR2 FQNEAQ, per germline (reference sequence). In DNA form, the CDR3 reads TGTGCCAGCAGCTTAGAGGGACAGCTTTCTTACGAGCAGTACTTC. It codes for CASSLEGQLSYEQYF.

This chain links TRBV7-9 with TRBJ2-1; 8 positions match TRBD1. There are 15 residues in the CDR3. Trimming removed 8 bases from V and 1 base from J; junction bases left unmatched: 7. CDR1 is SEHNR, CDR2 FQNEAQ, per germline (reference sequence). CDR3 in DNA: TGTGCCAGCCACCGTGGACAGGGATCCTACAATGAGCAGTTCTTC. Its protein is CASHRGQGSYNEQFF. Variable domain in full (rest from reference TRBV7-9 and TRBJ2-1): DTGVSQNPRHKITKRGQNVTFRCDPISEHNRLYWYRQTLGQGPEFLTYFQNEAQLEKSRLLSDRFSAERPKGSFSTLEIQRTEQGDSAMYLCASHRGQGSYNEQFFGPGTRLTVL.

The chain is built from TRBV6-4 and TRBJ2-1; 7 bases are a match to TRBD2. The CDR3 runs to 15 residues. Germline V gene lookup returns CDR1 MRHNA and CDR2 SNTAGT. V gave up 3 bases and J gave up 3 bases; unmatched junction bases: 5. CDR3 protein: CASSESGIDYNEQFF. CDR3 DNA sequence: TGTGCCAGCAGTGAAAGCGGGATAGACTACAATGAGCAGTTCTTC.

The chain combines TRBV28 with TRBJ2-7; 11 bases agree with TRBD2. CDR1 is MDHEN, CDR2 SYDVKM, per germline. The CDR3 runs 18 residues. The J segment lost 9 bases and the V segment lost 5 bases, leaving 21 bases of the junction unmatched. CDR3 loop: CASSPAWLAGGSTYAQYF. CDR3 DNA: TGTGCCAGCAGTCCCGCGTGGTTAGCGGGAGGGTCTACTTATGCGCAGTACTTC.

V and J are TRBV9 and TRBJ2-2; 9 bases are shared with TRBD2. CDR1 is SGDLS, CDR2 YYNGEE, per germline. J was trimmed by 7 bases and V by 4 bases; bases with no gene match: 8. CDR3 size: 15 residues. CDR3 protein: CASSYRAGGNGELFF. The CDR3 nucleotides are TGTGCCAGCAGCTACCGAGCGGGAGGTAACGGGGAGCTGTTTTTT.

This sequence joins TRBV7-6 and TRBJ2-6; weak D call: TRBD1 (5 bases). From germline, CDR1 is SGHVS and CDR2 FNYEAQ. The CDR3 is 13 residues long. V lost 1 base to trimming and J lost 11 bases, with 9 bases between them. The chain's CDR3 is CASSLGTGDVLTF. The DNA of the CDR3 is TGTGCCAGCAGCTTAGGTACAGGTGACGTCCTGACTTTC.

The gene calls are TRBV7-9 and TRBJ2-7; 11 nucleotides line up with TRBD1. The CDR3 length is 14 residues. V dropped 5 bases and J dropped 5; count of bases not matched to a gene: 5. From germline, CDR1 is SEHNR and CDR2 FQNEAQ (reference sequence). The CDR3 region has the DNA TGTGCCAGCAGCCTCGGACAGGGGGCGGACGAGCAGTACTTC. Translating it yields CASSLGQGADEQYF.

This clone came up a few times. Here the CDR3 reads CASSPTGGPYEQYF. The DNA of the CDR3 is TGTGCCAGCAGTCCAACAGGGGGCCCATACGAGCAGTACTTC. This chain joins TRBV11-3 and TRBJ2-7; 9 positions match TRBD1. The V and J ends lost 6 bases and 4 bases, in that order; junction bases with no gene match: 7. This CDR3 is built from 14 residues. From germline, CDR1 is SGHNT and CDR2 YENEEA.

This clone was recorded many times. The chain links TRBV2 to TRBJ2-7; D is perhaps TRBD1 (5 bases). Germline CDR1 SNHLY, CDR2 FYNNEI. Trimming stripped 7 bases from V and 0 bases from J, with 13 bases between. This CDR3 spans 14 amino acids. The CDR3 DNA reads TGTGCCAGCAAAGTACAGGCAAGCTCCTACGAGCAGTACTTC. This translates into CASKVQASSYEQYF.

The chain carries TRBV14 and TRBJ1-2; the match to TRBD1 covers 10 bases. CDR1 and CDR2 from the germline V gene are SGHDN and FVKESK. This CDR3 spans 15 amino acids. Unmatched junction bases numbered 8, after V lost 3 bases and J lost 7 bases. The CDR3 sequence is CASSQPGTGAVGYTF. The CDR3 DNA follows: TGTGCCAGCAGCCAGCCCGGGACAGGGGCTGTTGGCTACACCTTC.

J is TRBJ1-1 and V is TRBV30, with D perhaps TRBD1 (6 bases). The CDR3 contains 13 residues. In germline, CDR1 is GTSNPN, CDR2 SVGIG (reference sequence). Trimming removed 3 bases at V and 2 bases at J, with 10 bases between. As DNA, the CDR3 is TGTGCCTGGAGCAGACAGGCCAACACTGAAGCTTTCTTT. This encodes CAWSRQANTEAFF.

V and J are TRBV7-8 and TRBJ1-4; TRBD1 matches 9 bases. The ends lost 5 bases at V and 11 bases at J; junction bases unmatched: 9. Germline-derived CDR1 and CDR2 are SGHVS and FQNEAQ. The CDR3 is 14 residues long. The CDR3 DNA follows: TGTGCCAGCAGCCCCGGGACAGGGACGTGGAAACTGTTTTTT. Its protein product is CASSPGTGTWKLFF.

Comment on this clone: One junction end does not reproduce the germline sequence, and a read error may be involved. This chain links TRBV7-7 with TRBJ2-1, with D hard to call. CDR3 size: 13 residues. Germline loops: CDR1 SSHAT, CDR2 FNYEAQ (reference sequence). CDR3 protein: CASSWSAYNEQFF. DNA of the CDR3: TGTGCTAGCAGCTGGAGCGCATACAATGAGCAGTTCTTC.

The chain joins TRBV11-3 to TRBJ2-7; 9 bases map to TRBD1. This CDR3 spans 15 amino acids. Germline V CDR1 and CDR2: SGHNT, YENEEA. Trimming took 5 bases from V and 5 from J; bases not matched to a gene: 10. As DNA, the CDR3 is TGTGCCAGCAGCGCAGGGACAGGGCGTAACCACGAGCAGTACTTC. Translation: CASSAGTGRNHEQYF.

This rearrangement joins TRBV19 to TRBJ2-3, with D perhaps TRBD2 (6 bases). The CDR3 is 15 residues long. V dropped 5 bases and J dropped 4 bases, with 16 bases sitting between them. Germline CDR1 LNHDA, CDR2 SQIVND (reference sequence). The DNA for the CDR3 is TGTGCCAGTAGTTATCTGGGACTGGCGGCAGATACGCAGTATTTT. Translated: CASSYLGLAADTQYF.

This rearrangement joins TRBV6-1 to TRBJ1-1; D is unresolved. The CDR3 is 16 amino acids. Germline loops: CDR1 MNHNS, CDR2 SASEGT. Trimming cost V 3 bases and J 4 bases, with 18 bases left between them. This chain's CDR3 is CASSDAGGWVITEAFF. CDR3 coding DNA: TGTGCCAGCAGTGACGCCGGAGGGTGGGTTATCACTGAAGCTTTCTTT.

This clone has only a few counts. The chain employs TRBV19 and TRBJ2-7; TRBD2 matches at 12 bases. The CDR3 loop spans 14 amino acids. V was clipped by 4 bases and J by 6 bases; unmatched bases: 4. The V gene's germline CDR1 is LNHDA and CDR2 SQIVND (reference sequence). The CDR3: CASSTSGRVAEQYF. The DNA of the CDR3 is TGTGCCAGTAGTACTAGCGGGAGGGTTGCCGAGCAGTACTTC. Variable domain in full (rest from reference TRBV19 and TRBJ2-7): DGGITQSPKYLFRKEGQNVTLSCEQNLNHDAMYWYRQDPGQGLRLIYYSQIVNDFQKGDIAEGYSVSREKKESFPLTVTSAQKNPTAFYLCASSTSGRVAEQYFGPGTRLTVT.

The V call is TRBV5-5, the J call TRBJ1-5; TRBD1 might be the D (6 bases). CDR1 SGHKS and CDR2 YYEKEE come from the germline V gene (reference sequence). The CDR3 contains 18 residues. V was cut by 0 bases and J by 0 bases, with 16 bases left in between. This CDR3 is CASSLEQGRFGSNQPQHF. In DNA, the CDR3 is TGTGCCAGCAGCTTGGAACAGGGCAGGTTCGGTAGCAATCAGCCCCAGCATTTT.

This clone was recorded only once. The rearrangement uses TRBV27 and TRBJ1-1; 7 nucleotides match TRBD1. The CDR3 runs 14 residues. Germline lookup yields CDR1 MNHEY and CDR2 SMNVEV (reference sequence). V dropped 5 bases and J dropped 7; count of bases not matched to a gene: 10. This CDR3 reads CASSESDRAGEAFF. Written as DNA, the CDR3 is TGTGCCAGCAGTGAAAGTGACAGGGCAGGTGAAGCTTTCTTT.

This rearrangement joins TRBV7-9 to TRBJ1-1, with 7 nucleotides matching TRBD1. Germline CDR1 SEHNR, CDR2 FQNEAQ (reference sequence). J lost 0 bases, V lost 7 bases, and 5 bases had no gene match. The CDR3 length is 14 residues. The CDR3 region has the DNA TGTGCCAGCACCCTTAGGGGGCTGAACACTGAAGCTTTCTTT. Translation gives CASTLRGLNTEAFF. The full variable domain, in which reference TRBV7-9 and TRBJ1-1 provide the parts outside the CDR3, is DTGVSQNPRHKITKRGQNVTFRCDPISEHNRLYWYRQTLGQGPEFLTYFQNEAQLEKSRLLSDRFSAERPKGSFSTLEIQRTEQGDSAMYLCASTLRGLNTEAFFGQGTRLTVV.

V and J are TRBV25-1 and TRBJ2-1, with 7 nucleotides matching TRBD1. This CDR3 has 14 residues. Germline CDR1 reads MGHDK; CDR2 reads SYGVNS. V was clipped by 6 bases and J by 3 bases; unmatched bases: 5. DNA of the CDR3: TGTGCCAGCAGCCTCGGACAGGTCTACAATGAGCAGTTCTTC. This codes for CASSLGQVYNEQFF. Using reference TRBV25-1 and TRBJ2-1 for the parts outside the CDR3, the full variable domain is EADIYQTPRYLVIGTGKKITLECSQTMGHDKMYWYQQDPGMELHLIHYSYGVNSTEKGDLSSESTVSRIRTEHFPLTLESARPSHTSQYLCASSLGQVYNEQFFGPGTRLTVL.

This clone showed up just once. The chain has TRBV4-2 and TRBJ2-2; 11 bases fit TRBD2. Per the germline V gene, CDR1 is LGHNA and CDR2 is YNFKEQ. The trim removed 1 base at V and 3 bases at J, leaving 7 bases unmatched. The CDR3 totals 18 residues. The CDR3 sequence is CASSQALLAGGDTGELFF. CDR3 nucleotide sequence: TGTGCCAGCAGCCAAGCGTTGCTAGCGGGAGGTGACACCGGGGAGCTGTTTTTT.